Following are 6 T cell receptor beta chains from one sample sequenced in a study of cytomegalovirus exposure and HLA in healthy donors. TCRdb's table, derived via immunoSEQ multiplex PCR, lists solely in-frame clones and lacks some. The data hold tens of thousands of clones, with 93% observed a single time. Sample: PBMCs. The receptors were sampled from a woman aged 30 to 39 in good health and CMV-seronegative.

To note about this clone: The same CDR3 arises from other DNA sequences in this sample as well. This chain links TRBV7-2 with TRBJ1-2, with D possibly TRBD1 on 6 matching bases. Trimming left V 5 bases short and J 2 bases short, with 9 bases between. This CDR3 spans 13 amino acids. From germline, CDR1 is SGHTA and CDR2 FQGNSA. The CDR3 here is CASSPDRNYGYTF. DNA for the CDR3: TGTGCCAGCAGCCCTGACAGGAACTATGGCTACACCTTC.

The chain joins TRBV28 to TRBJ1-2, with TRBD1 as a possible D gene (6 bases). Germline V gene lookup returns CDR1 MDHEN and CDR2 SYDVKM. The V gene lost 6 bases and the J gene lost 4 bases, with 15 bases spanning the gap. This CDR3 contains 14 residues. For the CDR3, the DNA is TGTGCCAGCAGCCGGGCAGGGGTCGGCTATGGCTACACCTTC. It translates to CASSRAGVGYGYTF.

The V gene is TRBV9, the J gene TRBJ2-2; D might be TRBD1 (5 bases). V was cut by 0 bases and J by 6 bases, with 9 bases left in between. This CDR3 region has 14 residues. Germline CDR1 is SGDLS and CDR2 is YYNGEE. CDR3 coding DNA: TGTGCCAGCAGCGTAGAAAGGGGTGCCGGGGAGCTGTTTTTT. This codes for CASSVERGAGELFF.

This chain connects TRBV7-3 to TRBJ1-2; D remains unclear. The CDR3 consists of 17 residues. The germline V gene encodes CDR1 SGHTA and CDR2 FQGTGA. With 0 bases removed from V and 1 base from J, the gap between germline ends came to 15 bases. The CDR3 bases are TGTGCCAGCAGCTTAACGACCCAGCGGCGGCTTAACTATGGCTACACCTTC. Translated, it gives CASSLTTQRRLNYGYTF.

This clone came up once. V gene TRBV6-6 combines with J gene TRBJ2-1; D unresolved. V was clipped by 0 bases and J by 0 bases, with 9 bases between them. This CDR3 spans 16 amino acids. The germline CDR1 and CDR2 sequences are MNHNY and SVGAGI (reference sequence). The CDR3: CASSYSTKSSYNEQFF. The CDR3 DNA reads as TGTGCCAGCAGTTACTCGACAAAGAGCTCCTACAATGAGCAGTTCTTC.

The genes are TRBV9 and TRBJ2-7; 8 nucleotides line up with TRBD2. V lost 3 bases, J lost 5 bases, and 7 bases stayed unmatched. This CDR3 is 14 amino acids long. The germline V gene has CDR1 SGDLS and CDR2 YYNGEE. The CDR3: CASSDASGPDEQYF. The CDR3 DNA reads TGTGCCAGCAGCGACGCTAGCGGGCCCGACGAGCAGTACTTC.